These 19 T cell receptor beta chains were sequenced from one sample in a study of cytomegalovirus exposure and HLA in healthy donors. The PCR had 60 Vbeta and 13 Jbeta primers. TCRdb's copy holds only in-frame clones and misses some; the assay was immunoSEQ multiplex PCR. The sample yields roughly 66,000 clones, around 82% seen once. Sequenced input: PBMCs. All receptors come from a young man in good health and CMV-seropositive.

The CDR3 protein is CASSLAGTGSNQPQHF. Here the CDR3 DNA reads TGTGCCAGCAGTTTAGCCGGGACAGGGTCTAATCAGCCCCAGCATTTT. This chain connects TRBV6-5 to TRBJ1-5, with 9 bases identical to TRBD1. Trimming removed 4 bases from V and 4 bases from J; junction bases left unmatched: 8. CDR1 and CDR2 from the germline V gene are MNHEY and SVGAGI. The CDR3 is 16 residues long.

This clone has a single count. The genes are TRBV28 and TRBJ2-7, with D perhaps TRBD2 (6 bases). The CDR3 spans 12 residues. The V end was cut by 8 bases, the J end by 3 bases, with 11 bases between. The germline V gene encodes CDR1 MDHEN and CDR2 SYDVKM. CDR3 loop: CASGDSGYEQYF. The CDR3 region has the DNA TGTGCCAGCGGGGACTCCGGCTACGAGCAGTACTTC.

This chain connects TRBV4-1 to TRBJ1-4; 8 positions match TRBD1. Unmatched junction bases numbered 6, after V lost 0 bases and J lost 0 bases. The CDR3 runs 18 residues. CDR1 and CDR2 from the germline V gene are MGHRA and YSYEKL. CDR3 DNA sequence: TGCGCCAGCAGCCAAGAGCGCAGGACAGGGACAACTAATGAAAAACTGTTTTTT. Translation: CASSQERRTGTTNEKLFF.

The rearrangement joins TRBV6-5 to TRBJ1-2; 8 bases are a match to TRBD1. CDR3 length: 16 residues. The V gene's germline CDR1 is MNHEY and CDR2 SVGAGI. V trimming: 2 bases; J trimming: 5 bases; junction bases outside the gene matches: 10. The CDR3 region has the DNA TGTGCCAGCAGTTACGTCATGGCAGGGGGCCGATATGGCTACACCTTC. Encoded protein: CASSYVMAGGRYGYTF.

The V and J genes are TRBV29-1 and TRBJ2-1; 7 nucleotides line up with TRBD2. The CDR3 contains 12 residues. Germline V lookup: CDR1 SQVTM, CDR2 ANQGSEA. The V and J ends lost 0 bases and 9 bases, in that order; junction bases with no gene match: 2. CDR3 in amino acids: CSVEDRGVEQFF. CDR3 bases: TGCAGCGTTGAAGATCGGGGGGTTGAGCAGTTCTTC.

J is TRBJ2-3 and V is TRBV7-2; TRBD1 matches at 8 bases. Germline CDR1 is SGHTA and CDR2 is FQGNSA. V shed 1 base and J 2 bases; nucleotides not matched to a gene: 5. CDR3 size: 16 residues. CDR3: CASSLVGQGATDTQYF. The CDR3 region has the DNA TGTGCCAGCAGCTTAGTTGGGCAGGGGGCCACAGATACGCAGTATTTT. Looking up the rest from reference TRBV7-2 and TRBJ2-3 gives the full variable domain: GAGVSQSPSNKVTEKGKDVELRCDPISGHTALYWYRQSLGQGLEFLIYFQGNSAPDKSGLPSDRFSAERTGGSVSTLTIQRTQQEDSAVYLCASSLVGQGATDTQYFGPGTRLTVL.

This clone has a single count. The chain uses TRBV29-1 and TRBJ2-3, with a possible D match to TRBD1 (5 bases). The V gene lost 2 bases and the J gene lost 3 bases, with 6 bases spanning the gap. CDR1 and CDR2 from the germline V gene are SQVTM and ANQGSEA. This CDR3 has 12 residues. The CDR3 DNA sequence: TGCAGCGTTGAACAGGGAACAGATACGCAGTATTTT. Amino acids: CSVEQGTDTQYF.

This chain connects TRBV28 to TRBJ1-1, with TRBD1 matching 10 bases. The germline V gene encodes CDR1 MDHEN and CDR2 SYDVKM. With 7 bases clipped from V and 5 bases from J, the junction kept 13 bases outside the gene matches. The CDR3 is 16 residues long. The CDR3 reads CASNTEATGGGTEAFF. The CDR3 region has the DNA TGTGCCAGCAACACCGAGGCGACAGGGGGCGGGACTGAAGCTTTCTTT.

In its sample, this clone was seen a few times. This sequence joins TRBV29-1 and TRBJ2-7; the D gene is possibly TRBD2 (5 bases). CDR1 is SQVTM, CDR2 ANQGSEA, per germline. This CDR3 has 15 amino acids. Trimming removed 2 bases from V and 7 bases from J, with 21 bases in between. The CDR3 DNA sequence: TGCAGCGTTGAAAAAAACGGTGAGAGGGAAGGAGAGCAGTACTTC. As protein: CSVEKNGEREGEQYF.

The V call is TRBV28, the J call TRBJ1-1; 7 nucleotides agree with TRBD1. Germline lookup yields CDR1 MDHEN and CDR2 SYDVKM. The CDR3 has 14 amino acids. Trimming at V came to 5 bases and at J to 0 bases, leaving 3 bases not matched to a gene. CDR3 DNA: TGTGCCAGCAGTGACAGGGCTTTGAACACTGAAGCTTTCTTT. This translates into CASSDRALNTEAFF.

This clone was observed a few times. This chain uses TRBV5-6 with TRBJ2-7, with a possible D match to TRBD1 (6 bases). The CDR3 is made up of 16 amino acids. In germline, CDR1 is SGHDT, CDR2 YYEEEE. Trimming removed 0 bases from V and 3 bases from J, with 16 bases in between. The CDR3 bases are TGTGCCAGCAGCTTGGGGGGTTTGGGGGCCAACTACGAGCAGTACTTC. It encodes CASSLGGLGANYEQYF.

V and J are TRBV9 and TRBJ2-1; TRBD2 aligns across 8 bases. This CDR3 spans 16 amino acids. Germline-derived CDR1 and CDR2 are SGDLS and YYNGEE. Germline trimming cut 0 bases from V and 7 bases from J; bases unmatched to any gene: 9. CDR3 residues: CASSVEPGGLRNEQFF. CDR3 DNA sequence: TGTGCCAGCAGCGTAGAACCGGGGGGGCTTCGGAATGAGCAGTTCTTC. Filled out from reference TRBV9 and TRBJ2-1, the complete variable domain reads DSGVTQTPKHLITATGQRVTLRCSPRSGDLSVYWYQQSLDQGLQFLIQYYNGEERAKGNILERFSAQQFPDLHSELNLSSLELGDSALYFCASSVEPGGLRNEQFFGPGTRLTVL.

The gene calls are TRBV6-6 and TRBJ2-7; no reliable D call. The V gene lost 6 bases and the J gene lost 0 bases, with 12 bases spanning the gap. The length of the CDR3 is 14 residues. Germline V gene data show CDR1 as MNHNY and CDR2 as SVGAGI (reference sequence). The CDR3 DNA is TGTGCCAGCAGCCCTGACTTCAGCTCCTACGAGCAGTACTTC. It codes for CASSPDFSSYEQYF.

The chain has TRBV5-1 and TRBJ2-5, with D unresolved. V shed 3 bases and J shed 5 bases, with 23 bases lying between them. The CDR3 totals 17 residues. Germline V lookup: CDR1 SGHRS, CDR2 YFSETQ. For the CDR3, the DNA is TGCGCCAGCAGCTCCCGTTACGCGTCGGGTTCTGTTGAGACCCAGTACTTC. Translation: CASSSRYASGSVETQYF.

CDR3 sequence (DNA): TGTGCCAGCAAGGACAGAGCGGGGTCCTACGAGCAGTACTTC. Translating it yields CASKDRAGSYEQYF. This sequence joins TRBV6-1 and TRBJ2-7, with D possibly TRBD2 on 7 matching bases. The germline V and J ends were trimmed by 7 bases and 1 base, with 14 bases remaining between them. The germline V gene encodes CDR1 MNHNS and CDR2 SASEGT. CDR3 size: 14 residues.

The V and J genes are TRBV7-2 and TRBJ1-1, with D unclear. V dropped 2 bases and J dropped 1 base, with 5 bases sitting between them. This CDR3 has 13 residues. Germline V lookup: CDR1 SGHTA, CDR2 FQGNSA. The CDR3 nucleotides are TGTGCCAGCAGCTTATCCCAGAACACTGAAGCTTTCTTT. Protein sequence: CASSLSQNTEAFF.

The chain uses TRBV11-2 and TRBJ1-5; 8 nucleotides match TRBD1. Looked up from germline, CDR1 is SGHAT and CDR2 is FQNNGV. The CDR3 totals 15 residues. V lost 6 bases to trimming and J lost 6 bases; unmatched junction nucleotides: 10. The CDR3 here is CASSRGQGQAQPQHF. CDR3 nucleotide sequence: TGTGCCAGCAGTCGTGGACAGGGTCAAGCTCAGCCCCAGCATTTT.

V gene TRBV30 combines with J gene TRBJ1-1; D ambiguous. This CDR3 spans 13 amino acids. V lost 3 bases and J 6 bases, leaving 14 bases between the germline ends. Germline CDR1 is GTSNPN and CDR2 is SVGIG (reference sequence). CDR3 sequence (DNA): TGTGCCTGGAGGTTTTCTGTTTCCTCTGAAGCTTTCTTT. Translated: CAWRFSVSSEAFF.

The chain couples TRBV7-3 to TRBJ1-1; D not certain. This CDR3 region has 13 residues. CDR1 SGHTA and CDR2 FQGTGA come from the germline V gene. The germline V and J ends were trimmed by 4 bases and 1 base, with 7 bases remaining between them. CDR3 loop: CASSSGGNTEAFF. In nucleotides, the CDR3 is TGTGCCAGCAGCTCCGGTGGGAACACTGAAGCTTTCTTT.